A single sample is the source of the 12 T cell receptor beta chains below, sequenced in a study of T cell responses to AZD1222 COVID-19 vaccine. Using immunoSEQ multiplex PCR, the repertoire was profiled, and TCRdb retains in-frame clones only, with some absent. This sample has around 110,000 clones, with just under 95% found just once. Sequencing was performed on peripheral blood, taken on day 0 of AZD1222 vaccination. The receptor source for this set is an adult in good health.

CDR3 amino acids: CASSEIQGDTEAFF. CDR3 sequence (DNA): TGTGCCAGCAGTGAAATTCAAGGGGACACTGAAGCTTTCTTT. The chain links TRBV2 to TRBJ1-1; possibly TRBD1 for D (5 bases). The CDR3 is 14 amino acids. Trimming removed 2 bases at V and 3 bases at J, with 10 bases between. Germline CDR1 reads SNHLY; CDR2 reads FYNNEI.

This sequence joins TRBV7-3 and TRBJ2-3; D might be TRBD2 (5 bases). With 2 bases removed from V and 0 bases from J, the gap between germline ends came to 12 bases. The CDR3 is 16 residues long. Per germline, CDR1 SGHTA and CDR2 FQGTGA. CDR3 bases: TGTGCCAGCAGCTTAGTTCCGGGGTCTAGCACAGATACGCAGTATTTT. It translates to CASSLVPGSSTDTQYF.

The chain couples TRBV2 to TRBJ1-5; maybe TRBD1 (6 bases). V lost 6 bases and J 3 bases, leaving 9 bases between the germline ends. Germline CDR1 and CDR2: SNHLY and FYNNEI. CDR3 length: 13 amino acids. CDR3 in DNA: TGTGCCAGCAGGGGGGCTGACAATCAGCCCCAGCATTTT. Amino acids: CASRGADNQPQHF.

This clone has just one count. This chain links TRBV28 with TRBJ2-7; 7 bases match TRBD1. Germline lookup yields CDR1 MDHEN and CDR2 SYDVKM. The CDR3 spans 14 residues. Trimming at V came to 5 bases and at J to 6 bases, leaving 10 bases not matched to a gene. The DNA of the CDR3 is TGTGCCAGCAGTCTGACAGGGTTAGATGGCGAGCAGTACTTC. Translating it yields CASSLTGLDGEQYF. The variable domain in full, completed from reference TRBV28 and TRBJ2-7, reads DVKVTQSSRYLVKRTGEKVFLECVQDMDHENMFWYRQDPGLGLRLIYFSYDVKMKEKGDIPEGYSVSREKKERFSLILESASTNQTSMYLCASSLTGLDGEQYFGPGTRLTVT.

This chain links TRBV19 with TRBJ2-7; D may match TRBD1 or TRBD2 (5 bases each). Deletions cut 8 bases from V and 4 bases from J, with 15 bases between. CDR1 and CDR2 (germline): LNHDA, SQIVND (reference sequence). CDR3 length: 13 residues. Written as DNA, the CDR3 is TGTGCCAGTGGTGGGACGGTATATTACGAGCAGTACTTC. This sequence encodes CASGGTVYYEQYF.

The chain couples TRBV5-6 to TRBJ1-5, with D possibly being TRBD1 (6 bases). Between the trimmed V and J ends, which lost 2 bases and 3 bases, there was a span of 9 bases. CDR1 is SGHDT, CDR2 YYEEEE, per germline. The CDR3 length is 14 residues. This CDR3 reads CASSLGQFNQPQHF. The CDR3 DNA sequence: TGTGCCAGCAGCTTAGGACAGTTCAATCAGCCCCAGCATTTT.

The rearrangement joins TRBV6-5 to TRBJ1-5, with 7 bases fitting TRBD1. The CDR3 loop spans 13 amino acids. Germline lookup yields CDR1 MNHEY and CDR2 SVGAGI. V lost 6 bases and J lost 5; bases outside the gene matches: 4. The CDR3 sequence is CASRGDRHQPQHF. The CDR3 DNA sequence: TGTGCCAGCAGGGGGGACAGACATCAGCCCCAGCATTTT.

This chain joins TRBV5-1 and TRBJ1-2; D ambiguous. Germline V gene sequence: CDR1 SGHRS, CDR2 YFSETQ. V was shortened by 0 bases and J by 7 bases, with 10 bases between the two germline ends. This CDR3 region has 13 residues. The CDR3: CASSLDTGSGYTF. The CDR3 bases are TGCGCCAGCAGCTTGGACACGGGCTCTGGCTACACCTTC.

The J gene is TRBJ1-4, the V gene TRBV4-1; 8 positions agree with TRBD1. V lost 1 base and J lost 8; bases outside the gene matches: 6. The CDR3 runs to 15 residues. Germline CDR1 is MGHRA and CDR2 is YSYEKL. CDR3 bases: TGCGCCAGCAGCCAAGTGGACAGGGATCACGAAAAACTGTTTTTT. This gives the protein CASSQVDRDHEKLFF.

The chain joins TRBV18 to TRBJ1-5, with 9 positions matching TRBD1. J was trimmed by 2 bases and V by 3 bases; bases with no gene match: 11. Germline CDR1 KGHSH, CDR2 LQKENI. CDR3 length equals 18 residues. CDR3 in amino acids: CASSPPLQGAVGNQPQHF. In nucleotides, the CDR3 is TGTGCCAGCTCACCCCCCTTACAGGGGGCCGTTGGCAATCAGCCCCAGCATTTT.

This clone appeared a single time. The rearrangement joins TRBV5-6 to TRBJ1-6; 11 nucleotides match TRBD1. The germline V gene encodes CDR1 SGHDT and CDR2 YYEEEE. CDR3 length: 16 amino acids. J was trimmed by 14 bases and V by 1 base; bases with no gene match: 11. In DNA, the CDR3 is TGTGCCAGCAGCTTGAGCTCCGGGACAGGGGGTTTATCCCTCCACTTT. As protein: CASSLSSGTGGLSLHF.

V usage is TRBV5-1 and J usage is TRBJ1-4; D unclear. Germline V lookup: CDR1 SGHRS, CDR2 YFSETQ. The CDR3 runs to 16 residues. The V gene lost 3 bases and the J gene lost 3 bases, with 15 bases spanning the gap. The CDR3 region has the DNA TGCGCCAGCAGCTGGCAAGACGGGCAGGCTAATGAAAAACTGTTTTTT. Its translation is CASSWQDGQANEKLFF.